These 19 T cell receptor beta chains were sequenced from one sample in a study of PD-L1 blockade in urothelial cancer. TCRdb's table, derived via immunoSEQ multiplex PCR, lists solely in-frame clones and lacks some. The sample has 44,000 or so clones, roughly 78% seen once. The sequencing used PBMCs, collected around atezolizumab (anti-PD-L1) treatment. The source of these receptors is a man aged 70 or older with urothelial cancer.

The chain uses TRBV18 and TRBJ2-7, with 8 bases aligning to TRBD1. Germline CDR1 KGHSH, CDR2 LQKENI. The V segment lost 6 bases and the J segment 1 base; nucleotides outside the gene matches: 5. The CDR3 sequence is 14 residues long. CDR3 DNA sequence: TGTGCCAGCTCGCCCGGGACAGGTTCCTACGAGCAGTACTTC. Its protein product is CASSPGTGSYEQYF.

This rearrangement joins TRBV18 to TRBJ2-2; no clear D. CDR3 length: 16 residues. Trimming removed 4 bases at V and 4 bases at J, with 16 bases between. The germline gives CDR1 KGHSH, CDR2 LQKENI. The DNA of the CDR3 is TGTGCCAGCTCACTTTCGCAGCAGGATGGCACCGGGGAGCTGTTTTTT. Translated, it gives CASSLSQQDGTGELFF.

This CDR3 reads CASSLRQGTDTQYF. CDR3 nucleotide sequence: TGTGCCAGCAGCTTAAGACAGGGGACAGATACGCAGTATTTT. This chain uses TRBV7-3 with TRBJ2-3, with 8 positions matching TRBD1. The V gene end was trimmed by 1 base and the J gene end by 3 bases; junction bases not matched to a gene: 0. Germline-derived CDR1 and CDR2 are SGHTA and FQGTGA. The CDR3 covers 14 residues.

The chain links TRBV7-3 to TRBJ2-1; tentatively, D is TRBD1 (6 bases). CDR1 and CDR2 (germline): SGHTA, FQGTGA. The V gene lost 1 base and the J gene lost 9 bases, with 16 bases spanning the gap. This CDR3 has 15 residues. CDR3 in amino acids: CASSLRAGVRGEQFF. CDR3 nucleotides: TGTGCCAGCAGCTTAAGGGCAGGGGTACGCGGTGAGCAGTTCTTC.

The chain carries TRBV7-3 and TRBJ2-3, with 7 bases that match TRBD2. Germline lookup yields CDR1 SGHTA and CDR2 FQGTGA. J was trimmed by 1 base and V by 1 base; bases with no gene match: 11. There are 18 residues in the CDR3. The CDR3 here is CASSLRGGFGSGTDTQYF. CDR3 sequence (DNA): TGTGCCAGCAGCTTAAGGGGGGGTTTTGGGTCAGGCACAGATACGCAGTATTTT.

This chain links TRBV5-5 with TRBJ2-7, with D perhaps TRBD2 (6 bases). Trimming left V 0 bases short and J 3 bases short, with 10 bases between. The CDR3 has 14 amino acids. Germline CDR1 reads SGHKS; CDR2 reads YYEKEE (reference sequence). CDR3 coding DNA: TGTGCCAGCAGCTTGGTGGGAGGAAGCTACGAGCAGTACTTC. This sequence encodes CASSLVGGSYEQYF.

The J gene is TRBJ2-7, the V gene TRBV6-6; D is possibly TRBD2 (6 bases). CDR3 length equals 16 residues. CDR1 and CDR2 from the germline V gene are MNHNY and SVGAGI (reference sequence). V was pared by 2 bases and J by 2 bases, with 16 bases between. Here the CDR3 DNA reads TGTGCCAGCAGTTACCACGGGAGACAGCAGACCTACGAGCAGTACTTC. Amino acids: CASSYHGRQQTYEQYF.

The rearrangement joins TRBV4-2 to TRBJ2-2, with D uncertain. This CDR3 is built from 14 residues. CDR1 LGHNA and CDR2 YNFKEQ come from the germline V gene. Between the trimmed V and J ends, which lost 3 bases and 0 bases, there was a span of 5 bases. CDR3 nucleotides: TGTGCCAGCAGCCATAACACGAACACCGGGGAGCTGTTTTTT. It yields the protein CASSHNTNTGELFF.

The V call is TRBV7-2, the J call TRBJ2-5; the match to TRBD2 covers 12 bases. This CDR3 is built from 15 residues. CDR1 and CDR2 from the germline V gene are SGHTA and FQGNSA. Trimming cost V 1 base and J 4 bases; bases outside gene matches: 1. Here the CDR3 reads CASSLGLAGAETQYF. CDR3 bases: TGTGCCAGCAGCTTAGGACTAGCGGGAGCAGAGACCCAGTACTTC.

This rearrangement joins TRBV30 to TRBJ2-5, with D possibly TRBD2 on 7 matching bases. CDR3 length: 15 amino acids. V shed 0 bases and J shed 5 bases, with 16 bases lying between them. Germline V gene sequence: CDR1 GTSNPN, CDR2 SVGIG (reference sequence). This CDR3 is CAWSVLGGRGETQYF. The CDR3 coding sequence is TGTGCCTGGAGTGTACTGGGGGGGCGCGGGGAGACCCAGTACTTC. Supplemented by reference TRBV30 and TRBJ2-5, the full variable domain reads SQTIHQWPATLVQPVGSPLSLECTVEGTSNPNLYWYRQAAGRGLQLLFYSVGIGQISSEVPQNLSASRPQDRQFILSSKKLLLSDSGFYLCAWSVLGGRGETQYFGPGTRLLVL.

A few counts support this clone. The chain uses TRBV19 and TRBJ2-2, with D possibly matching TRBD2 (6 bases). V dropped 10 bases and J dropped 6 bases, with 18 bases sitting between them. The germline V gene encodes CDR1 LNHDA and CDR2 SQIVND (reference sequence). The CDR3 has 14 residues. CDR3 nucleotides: TGTGCCACAACGGGGGTAAAGGGTTCCGGGGAGCTGTTTTTT. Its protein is CATTGVKGSGELFF.

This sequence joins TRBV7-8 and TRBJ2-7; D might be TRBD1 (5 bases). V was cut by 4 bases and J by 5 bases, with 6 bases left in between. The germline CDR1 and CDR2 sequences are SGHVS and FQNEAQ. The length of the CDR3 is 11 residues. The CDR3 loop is CASSSRDEQYF. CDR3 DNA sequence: TGTGCCAGCAGCTCCAGGGACGAGCAGTACTTC.

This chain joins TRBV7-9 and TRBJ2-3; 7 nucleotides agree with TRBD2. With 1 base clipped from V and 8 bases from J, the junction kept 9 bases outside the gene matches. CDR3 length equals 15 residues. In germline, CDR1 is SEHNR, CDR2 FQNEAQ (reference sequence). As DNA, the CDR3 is TGTGCCAGCAGCTTAGGGGCGGGGGTCCTTGGTACGCAGTATTTT. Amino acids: CASSLGAGVLGTQYF.

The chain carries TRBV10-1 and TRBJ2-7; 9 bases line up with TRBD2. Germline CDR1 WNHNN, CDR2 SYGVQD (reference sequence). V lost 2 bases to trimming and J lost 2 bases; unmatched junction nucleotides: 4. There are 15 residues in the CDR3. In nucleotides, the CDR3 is TGCGCCAGCAGTGAGATGGCGGGAGGGGCCTACGAGCAGTACTTC. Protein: CASSEMAGGAYEQYF.

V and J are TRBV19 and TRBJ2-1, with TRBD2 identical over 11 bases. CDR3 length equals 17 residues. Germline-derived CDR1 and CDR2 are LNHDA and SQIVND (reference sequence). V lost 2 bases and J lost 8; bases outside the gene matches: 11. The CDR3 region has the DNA TGTGCCAGTAGTATACGGTTAGCGGGAGGGCCAAATCATGAGCAGTTCTTC. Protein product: CASSIRLAGGPNHEQFF.

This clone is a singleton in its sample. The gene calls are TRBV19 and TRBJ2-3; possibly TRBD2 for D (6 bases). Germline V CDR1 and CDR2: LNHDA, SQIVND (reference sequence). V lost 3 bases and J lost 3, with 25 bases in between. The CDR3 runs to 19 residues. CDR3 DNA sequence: TGTGCCAGTAGTATTGATTTTGGTGCGGAGGGCCCCGGGACAGATACGCAGTATTTT. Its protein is CASSIDFGAEGPGTDTQYF.

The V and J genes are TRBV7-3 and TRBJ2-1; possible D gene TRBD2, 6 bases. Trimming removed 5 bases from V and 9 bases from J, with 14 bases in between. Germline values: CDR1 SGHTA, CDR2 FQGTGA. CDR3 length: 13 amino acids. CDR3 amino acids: CASSPPRRGEQFF. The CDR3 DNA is TGTGCCAGCAGCCCCCCCCGGCGGGGTGAGCAGTTCTTC.

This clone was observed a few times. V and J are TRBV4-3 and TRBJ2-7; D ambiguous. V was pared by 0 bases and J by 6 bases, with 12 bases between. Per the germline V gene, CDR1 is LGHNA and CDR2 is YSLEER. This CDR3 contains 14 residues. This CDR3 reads CASSQDNLIGEQYF. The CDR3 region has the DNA TGCGCCAGCAGCCAAGATAACTTGATCGGCGAGCAGTACTTC.

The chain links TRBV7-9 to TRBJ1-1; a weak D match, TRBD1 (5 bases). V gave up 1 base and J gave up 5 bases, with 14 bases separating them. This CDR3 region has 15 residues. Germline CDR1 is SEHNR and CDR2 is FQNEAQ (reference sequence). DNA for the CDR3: TGTGCCAGCAGCTTAGTAGCGGGGCCGGGAACTGAAGCTTTCTTT. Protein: CASSLVAGPGTEAFF.